This is a list of T cell receptor beta chains from one sample in a study of blood T cell repertoires in COVID-19. TCRdb keeps only in-frame clones here, not all; method: immunoSEQ multiplex PCR. The data show roughly 280,000 clones, roughly 90% seen once. The sample consisted of peripheral blood. The origin of the receptors is a woman between 25 and 40 years old with COVID-19, enrolled during active disease. Both conserved end residues are part of each CDR3. D genes are given only for firm matches. For some rows the clone size is stated as once, few or many, or as a class when expanded; others skip it.

TRBJ1-4	-	-	TRBV5-1	TGCGCCAGCAGCTTGTACGGGGGGCCGTTTTGGGAAAAACTGTTTTTT	CASSLYGGPFWEKLFF
TRBJ1-2	-	TRBD1	TRBV24-1	TGTGCCACCAGTGACGACAGGGATGTTAGCTTGGGGTATGGCTACACCTTC	CATSDDRDVSLGYGYTF
TRBJ1-1	-	-	TRBV30	TGTGCCTGGTTTGACAGGAACACTGAAGCTTTCTTT	CAWFDRNTEAFF
TRBJ2-7	-	-	TRBV19	TGTGCCAGTAGTTCACTTGACTACGAGCAGTACTTC	CASSSLDYEQYF
TRBJ1-5	once	-	TRBV28	TGTGCCAGCAGTTTAAGGGGGTACAATCAGCCCCAGCATTTT	CASSLRGYNQPQHF
TRBJ2-6	-	TRBD1	TRBV28	TGTGCCAGCAGTTTCGGGACAGGGGAATCTGGGGCCAACGTCCTGACTTTC	CASSFGTGESGANVLTF
TRBJ1-1	-	-	TRBV6-5	TGTGCCAGCATCCCGTTGACAGCCGGGGGCACTGAAGCTTTCTTT	CASIPLTAGGTEAFF
TRBJ1-5	-	-	TRBV7-9	TGTGCCAGCAGCTTAGGGGGCCTTGCCCAGCCCCAGCATTTT	CASSLGGLAQPQHF
TRBJ2-1	-	TRBD2	TRBV6-5	TGTGCCAGCAGTTACCAAGGACTAGCGAAAACAAATGAGCAGTTCTTC	CASSYQGLAKTNEQFF
TRBJ1-3	-	-	TRBV30	TGTGCCTGGAAATCAACCGGACTACCTGGAAACACCATATATTTT	CAWKSTGLPGNTIYF
TRBJ2-1	-	-	TRBV11-1	TGTGCCAGCAGCTGGGGGACTTACAATGAGCAGTTCTTC	CASSWGTYNEQFF
TRBJ2-1	-	-	TRBV7-9	TGTGCCAGCAGCTTAGATGTCGGACTGAGCTCCTACAATGAGCAGTTCTTC	CASSLDVGLSSYNEQFF
TRBJ2-7	once	TRBD1	TRBV2	TGTGCCAGCCGGGCTCCCAGGGGGCTCTTCTACGAGCAGTACTTC	CASRAPRGLFYEQYF
TRBJ2-5	-	TRBD1	TRBV29-1	TGCAGCGTTGAGGACAGGGGGTTCACCCAGTACTTC	CSVEDRGFTQYF
TRBJ1-2	-	-	TRBV2	TGTGCCAGCAGTGTAATCTATGGCTACACCTTC	CASSVIYGYTF
TRBJ2-3	-	-	TRBV5-5	TGTGCCAGCAGCGACGAGGGGGATAGCACAGATACGCAGTATTTT	CASSDEGDSTDTQYF
TRBJ1-2	once	TRBD1	TRBV28	TGTGCCAGCCGACAGGGGGCTAACTATGGCTACACCTTC	CASRQGANYGYTF
TRBJ1-5	-	-	TRBV6-2/TRBV6-3	TGTGCCAGCAGTTATAACGGGGTCGGCAATCAGCCCCAGCATTTT	CASSYNGVGNQPQHF